This TCR beta chain is drawn from a study of monozygotic twins with inflammatory bowel disease. Study-wide points: Twins with IBD were found to have lower TCRbeta diversity (inverse Simpson) than healthy co-twins. T cell subtypes that differed could not be told apart.

Amplification used two nested PCRs: around 17 cycles, then 8 to 10 cycles, on TCRalpha/TCRbeta cDNA. Each CDR3 protein gets one entry in TCRdb, which reprocessed the 5' RACE reads and gives no DNA. The sample totals approximately 150,000 distinct CDR3 sequences. About this clonotype: The antigen remains unidentified.

CDR1 is SEHNR, CDR2 FQNEAQ, per germline (reference sequence). The CDR3 has 15 residues. The TCR originated in a human donor with ulcerative colitis or Crohn's disease, or a healthy co-twin of an affected twin (not recorded which). The sample consisted of blood. The rearrangement uses TRBV7-9 and TRBJ2-5. CDR3 in amino acids: CASSLANTDSETQYF.